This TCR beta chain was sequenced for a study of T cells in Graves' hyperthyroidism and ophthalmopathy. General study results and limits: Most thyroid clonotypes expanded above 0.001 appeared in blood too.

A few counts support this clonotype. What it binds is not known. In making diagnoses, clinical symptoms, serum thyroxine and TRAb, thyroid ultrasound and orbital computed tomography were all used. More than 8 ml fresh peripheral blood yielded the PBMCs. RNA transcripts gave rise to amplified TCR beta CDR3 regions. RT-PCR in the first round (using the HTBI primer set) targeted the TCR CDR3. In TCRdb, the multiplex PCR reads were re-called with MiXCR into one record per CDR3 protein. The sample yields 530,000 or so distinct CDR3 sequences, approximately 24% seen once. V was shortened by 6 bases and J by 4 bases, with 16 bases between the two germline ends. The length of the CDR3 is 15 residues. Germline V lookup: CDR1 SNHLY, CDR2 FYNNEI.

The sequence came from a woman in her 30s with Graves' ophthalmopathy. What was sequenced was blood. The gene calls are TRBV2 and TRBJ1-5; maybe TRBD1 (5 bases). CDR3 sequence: CASRDGGRLNQPQHF. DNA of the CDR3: TGTGCCAGCAGGGACGGGGGAAGGCTGAATCAGCCCCAGCATTTT.